These T cell receptor beta chains were read from a single sample in a study of cytomegalovirus exposure and HLA in healthy donors. TCRdb keeps only in-frame clones here, not all; method: immunoSEQ multiplex PCR. The table shows under 200,000 clones, with 70% to 80% occurring only once. The sequencing sample was made of PBMCs. These receptors were collected from a woman aged 45-59 years in good health and CMV-seronegative. Both conserved end residues are part of each CDR3.

v_gene: TRBV19
CDR3aa: CASTSSGGTYNEQFF

v_gene: TRBV5-4
CDR3aa: CASSSGTSGNEQYF

v_gene: TRBV7-9
CDR3aa: CASSTIRPGQGPYEQYF

v_gene: TRBV5-1
CDR3aa: CASSLASGSYEQYF

v_gene: TRBV28
CDR3aa: CASSLRDRGDEQYF

v_gene: TRBV19
CDR3aa: CASSSQGNSGNTIYF

v_gene: TRBV14
CDR3aa: CARTVSYNEQFF

v_gene: TRBV25-1
CDR3aa: CASSLAGVVTNEKLFF

v_gene: TRBV29-1
CDR3aa: CSVGPPYGYTF

v_gene: TRBV19
CDR3aa: CASSIGTVNQPQHF

v_gene: TRBV28
CDR3aa: CASSPPNQPQHF

v_gene: TRBV7-9
CDR3aa: CSSSLDSVLAGLTDTQYF

v_gene: TRBV18
CDR3aa: CASSPLEHYEQYF

v_gene: TRBV2
CDR3aa: CASSARDSMETQYF

v_gene: TRBV7-8
CDR3aa: CASSSAGQENSPLHF

v_gene: TRBV2
CDR3aa: CATKRGGLRYEQYF

v_gene: TRBV15
CDR3aa: CATSRDQIGTGAEKLFF

v_gene: TRBV6-1
CDR3aa: CASSEQGANTGELFF

v_gene: TRBV6-1
CDR3aa: CASSEGRPYSGNTIYF

v_gene: TRBV14
CDR3aa: CASSPRPIYNEQFF

v_gene: TRBV5-1
CDR3aa: CASSLGQGENQPQHF

v_gene: TRBV4-2
CDR3aa: CASSQDSVNSPLHF

v_gene: TRBV6-5
CDR3aa: CAAARIAFF

v_gene: TRBV18
CDR3aa: CASSPQAGDMNTEAFF

v_gene: TRBV25-1
CDR3aa: CARQRQGAYNEQFF

v_gene: TRBV6-5
CDR3aa: CASARRNSGANVLTF

v_gene: TRBV27
CDR3aa: CASSYGVVSGGNTEAFF

v_gene: TRBV6-1
CDR3aa: CASSYHRLANEQFF

v_gene: TRBV28
CDR3aa: CASTQTGVGELFF

v_gene: TRBV19
CDR3aa: CATHGAGSDYVANEKLFF

v_gene: TRBV11-2
CDR3aa: CASSPFDSGYEQYF

v_gene: TRBV5-4
CDR3aa: CASSPRGGSNHEQYF

v_gene: TRBV27
CDR3aa: CASSPGRTSGSTQYF

v_gene: TRBV28
CDR3aa: CASSTGSDYGYTF

v_gene: TRBV19
CDR3aa: CASSIGRDRGTPSNQPQHF

v_gene: TRBV10-1
CDR3aa: CASSLGQGAREQYF

v_gene: TRBV5-1
CDR3aa: CASSLVDGDIYEQYF

v_gene: TRBV15
CDR3aa: CATSTSGGAFDEQFF

v_gene: TRBV7-9
CDR3aa: CASSPGELFF

v_gene: TRBV28
CDR3aa: CASSALGTSSYEQYF